This T cell receptor (beta chain) was observed in a study of T cells expressing NK-cell markers. Study context: Seven of the eight sequenced donors were HCMV-seropositive; one was seronegative.

From its re-call of the 5' RACE reads, TCRdb lists each CDR3 protein once, without DNA. This sample contains some 500,000 distinct CDR3 sequences. The source of this sequence is a woman aged 45-65 years in good health. Material: blood T cells: a sorted CD56 or NKG2C T cell subset, CD4+ or CD8+ T cells, or bulk PBMC T cells (not recorded which).

The CDR3 loop is CASSEGLHQETQYF. The chain is built from TRBV10-1 and TRBJ2-5. Germline V CDR1 and CDR2: WNHNN, SYGVQD (reference sequence). This CDR3 region has 14 residues.